A single sample is the source of the 25 T cell receptor beta chains below, sequenced in a study of shared clonotypes between healthy human individuals. Repertoires were generated with immunoSEQ multiplex PCR, while TCRdb's copy carries only in-frame clones and drops some. Among approximately 2.1 million clones, 93% were seen once, and the ten largest hold roughly 0.36%. Sample: naive CD4+ T cells from PBMCs. Stated subset: CD45RA+ positively selected. The receptors stem from a man in his late teens or twenties in good health. Some clones in this sample may be carry-over from other donors' samples.

The J gene is TRBJ2-3, the V gene TRBV13, with D perhaps matching TRBD1 or TRBD2 (5 bases each). The CDR3 contains 15 residues. CDR1 PRHDT and CDR2 FYEKMQ come from the germline V gene (reference sequence). V lost 2 bases, J lost 1 base, and 10 bases lay in between. The CDR3 bases are TGTGCCAGCAGCTTATACCGAGGGGGCACAGATACGCAGTATTTT. The encoded protein is CASSLYRGGTDTQYF.

The chain employs TRBV7-2 and TRBJ2-7, with TRBD2 identical over 8 bases. Germline assignment: CDR1 SGHTA and CDR2 FQGNSA. The CDR3 consists of 15 residues. Trimming at V came to 3 bases and at J to 3 bases, leaving 7 bases not matched to a gene. CDR3 nucleotide sequence: TGTGCCAGCAGCTTGCGAGCGGGGGATGACTACGAGCAGTACTTC. This sequence encodes CASSLRAGDDYEQYF.

Comments on this clone: In the same sample, other DNA sequences code for this CDR3. V usage is TRBV5-1 and J usage is TRBJ1-1, with 7 bases lining up with TRBD1. Germline CDR1 is SGHRS and CDR2 is YFSETQ. The CDR3 is made up of 15 amino acids. Unmatched junction bases numbered 3, after V lost 0 bases and J lost 1 base. CDR3 sequence reads: CASSLGGTANTEAFF. CDR3 nucleotide sequence: TGCGCCAGCAGCTTGGGGGGGACAGCGAACACTGAAGCTTTCTTT.

In this sample, this clone turned up many times. V and J are TRBV28 and TRBJ2-7; 9 bases line up with TRBD1. From germline, CDR1 is MDHEN and CDR2 SYDVKM. CDR3 length: 15 residues. Trimming cost V 5 bases and J 3 bases; bases outside gene matches: 8. The CDR3 region has the DNA TGTGCCAGCAGTCCTCCGGGACAGGGCTACTACGAGCAGTACTTC. This codes for CASSPPGQGYYEQYF.

V and J are TRBV27 and TRBJ1-5, with unresolved D. Trimming took off 5 bases at V and 6 bases at J, with 23 bases between the two ends. CDR1 MNHEY and CDR2 SMNVEV come from the germline V gene (reference sequence). The CDR3 spans 17 residues. The CDR3 spells CASSPTPPRRASQPQHF. The CDR3 DNA is TGTGCCAGCAGTCCTACGCCCCCCCGGAGGGCTTCTCAGCCCCAGCATTTT.

The rearrangement uses TRBV6-5 and TRBJ2-7, with D maybe TRBD1 (6 bases). From germline, CDR1 is MNHEY and CDR2 SVGAGI. Deletions cut 4 bases from V and 3 bases from J, with 13 bases between. CDR3 length equals 14 residues. The CDR3 reads CASSSVDRNYEQYF. CDR3 coding DNA: TGTGCCAGCAGTTCCGTGGACAGAAACTACGAGCAGTACTTC.

This chain links TRBV10-3 with TRBJ2-3; TRBD2 is a possible D gene (5 bases). V was clipped by 4 bases and J by 4 bases, with 9 bases between them. The CDR3 covers 13 residues. From germline, CDR1 is ENHRY and CDR2 SYGVKD. CDR3 protein: CAISAGGSDTQYF. CDR3 sequence (DNA): TGTGCCATCAGTGCGGGCGGGTCAGATACGCAGTATTTT.

This clone was seen a single time. The chain uses TRBV4-1 and TRBJ2-1, with 8 bases identical to TRBD2. There are 16 residues in the CDR3. With V trimmed by 2 bases and J by 6 bases, 9 bases remained unmatched. CDR1 and CDR2 from the germline V gene are MGHRA and YSYEKL. The CDR3, as DNA: TGCGCCAGCAGCCAATACGGACCAGCGGGAGTCAATGAGCAGTTCTTC. It yields the protein CASSQYGPAGVNEQFF.

The CDR3 sequence: CASSLAGDLWYNEQFF. CDR3 coding DNA: TGTGCCAGCAGCTTGGCCGGGGACCTATGGTACAATGAGCAGTTCTTC. The rearrangement links TRBV5-6 to TRBJ2-1; tentatively, D is TRBD1 or TRBD2 (5 bases each). Germline V gives CDR1 SGHDT, CDR2 YYEEEE. The V and J ends lost 0 bases and 4 bases respectively, with 14 bases between them. The CDR3 is 16 residues long.

The chain has TRBV2 and TRBJ2-7, with 9 bases aligning to TRBD1. Trimming at V came to 7 bases and at J to 3 bases, leaving 4 bases not matched to a gene. In germline, CDR1 is SNHLY, CDR2 FYNNEI. The CDR3 is 13 residues long. CDR3 loop: CASKSGQGYEQYF. DNA of the CDR3: TGTGCCAGCAAGTCGGGACAGGGCTACGAGCAGTACTTC.

The V gene is TRBV2, the J gene TRBJ1-3; D gene ambiguous. From germline, CDR1 is SNHLY and CDR2 FYNNEI. Trimming cost V 4 bases and J 4 bases, with 11 bases left between them. The CDR3 has 14 residues. This chain's CDR3 is CASSGRFGGNTIYF. The CDR3 DNA follows: TGTGCCAGCAGTGGACGCTTTGGGGGAAACACCATATATTTT. Based on the CDR3 plus reference TRBV2 and TRBJ1-3, the full variable domain is EPEVTQTPSHQVTQMGQEVILRCVPISNHLYFYWYRQILGQKVEFLVSFYNNEISEKSEIFDDQFSVERPDGSNFTLKIRSTKLEDSAMYFCASSGRFGGNTIYFGEGSWLTVV.

The gene calls are TRBV29-1 and TRBJ2-3; D may be TRBD1 (5 bases). CDR3 length equals 14 residues. Germline lookup yields CDR1 SQVTM and CDR2 ANQGSEA. Trimming pared 4 bases from V and 1 base from J, leaving 12 bases between. The CDR3 DNA is TGCAGCGTTGCAGTTGGGGCGCGCACAGATACGCAGTATTTT. This sequence encodes CSVAVGARTDTQYF.

This clone appeared once. The J gene is TRBJ2-3, the V gene TRBV30, with unresolved D. CDR1 and CDR2 (germline): GTSNPN, SVGIG (reference sequence). The V gene lost 3 bases and the J gene lost 1 base, with 11 bases spanning the gap. The CDR3 runs 14 residues. The CDR3 coding sequence is TGTGCCTGGAGCCAGGATGGGGGCACAGATACGCAGTATTTT. Amino acids: CAWSQDGGTDTQYF. Based on the CDR3 plus reference TRBV30 and TRBJ2-3, the full variable domain is SQTIHQWPATLVQPVGSPLSLECTVEGTSNPNLYWYRQAAGRGLQLLFYSVGIGQISSEVPQNLSASRPQDRQFILSSKKLLLSDSGFYLCAWSQDGGTDTQYFGPGTRLTVL.

This rearrangement joins TRBV7-6 to TRBJ2-3; 7 bases are a match to TRBD2. The CDR3 is made up of 16 amino acids. The V gene end was trimmed by 4 bases and the J gene end by 5 bases; junction bases not matched to a gene: 12. In germline, CDR1 is SGHVS, CDR2 FNYEAQ. The CDR3 DNA sequence: TGTGCCAGCAGCTGGCATCCCTCGGGGGGAGAAGATACGCAGTATTTT. Translation gives CASSWHPSGGEDTQYF.

The rearrangement links TRBV30 to TRBJ2-1; D is possibly TRBD2 (6 bases). The CDR3 runs to 14 residues. The germline CDR1 and CDR2 sequences are GTSNPN and SVGIG (reference sequence). V was cut by 2 bases and J by 10 bases, with 18 bases left in between. The CDR3 sequence is CAWSPSPASEEQFF. The CDR3 DNA reads TGTGCCTGGAGTCCCTCCCCTGCTAGCGAGGAGCAGTTCTTC.

This clone was detected a few times. The V call is TRBV29-1, the J call TRBJ1-1, with D possibly TRBD1 on 5 matching bases. The CDR3 loop spans 13 amino acids. Trimming stripped 6 bases from V and 1 base from J, with 12 bases between. Germline V CDR1 and CDR2: SQVTM, ANQGSEA. Here the CDR3 reads CSVGRDANTEAFF. For the CDR3, the DNA is TGCAGCGTCGGGAGGGACGCGAACACTGAAGCTTTCTTT.

This sequence joins TRBV30 and TRBJ2-5, with D possibly called TRBD1 or TRBD2 (7 bases each). The CDR3 is made up of 14 amino acids. Germline CDR1 is GTSNPN and CDR2 is SVGIG (reference sequence). V was pared by 7 bases and J by 1 base, with 16 bases between. CDR3 in amino acids: CASQGGGGQETQYF. In nucleotides, the CDR3 is TGTGCCTCCCAGGGGGGCGGGGGCCAAGAGACCCAGTACTTC.

This rearrangement joins TRBV7-7 to TRBJ2-2; 11 bases are shared with TRBD1. CDR3 size: 14 residues. Germline CDR1 is SSHAT and CDR2 is FNYEAQ (reference sequence). V dropped 5 bases and J dropped 8; count of bases not matched to a gene: 4. The CDR3 coding sequence is TGTGCCAGCAGCCGGACAGGGGGCGCGGGGGAGCTGTTTTTT. It is translated as CASSRTGGAGELFF. The variable domain in full, completed from reference TRBV7-7 and TRBJ2-2, reads GAGVSQSPRYKVTKRGQDVTLRCDPISSHATLYWYQQALGQGPEFLTYFNYEAQPDKSGLPSDRFSAERPEGSISTLTIQRTEQRDSAMYRCASSRTGGAGELFFGEGSRLTVL.

This chain links TRBV2 with TRBJ2-7; D is uncertain. Germline assignment: CDR1 SNHLY and CDR2 FYNNEI. V was pared by 7 bases and J by 2 bases, with 24 bases between. The CDR3 covers 17 residues. The CDR3 sequence is CASTYYAASYGTYEQYF. In nucleotides, the CDR3 is TGTGCCAGCACCTATTACGCGGCCAGTTATGGGACCTACGAGCAGTACTTC. The complete variable domain, with remaining parts taken from reference TRBV2 and TRBJ2-7, reads EPEVTQTPSHQVTQMGQEVILRCVPISNHLYFYWYRQILGQKVEFLVSFYNNEISEKSEIFDDQFSVERPDGSNFTLKIRSTKLEDSAMYFCASTYYAASYGTYEQYFGPGTRLTVT.

The chain has TRBV28 and TRBJ2-3, with a tentative D call TRBD2 (7 bases). The V end lost 5 bases, the J end lost 4 bases, and 22 bases lay between the germline ends. Germline values: CDR1 MDHEN, CDR2 SYDVKM. This CDR3 region has 17 residues. CDR3 sequence: CASSPTRGAGRADTQYF. CDR3 nucleotides: TGTGCCAGCAGTCCCACCCGGGGGGCCGGCCGGGCAGATACGCAGTATTTT. The full variable domain, rest sourced from reference TRBV28 and TRBJ2-3, is DVKVTQSSRYLVKRTGEKVFLECVQDMDHENMFWYRQDPGLGLRLIYFSYDVKMKEKGDIPEGYSVSREKKERFSLILESASTNQTSMYLCASSPTRGAGRADTQYFGPGTRLTVL.

This clone was observed once. This rearrangement joins TRBV10-3 to TRBJ2-1; 7 bases align to TRBD2. Germline CDR1 is ENHRY and CDR2 is SYGVKD. The ends lost 5 bases at V and 0 bases at J; junction bases unmatched: 7. The CDR3 totals 16 residues. CDR3 sequence (DNA): TGTGCCATCAGTTCAACTAGCGCGAGCTCCTACAATGAGCAGTTCTTC. It translates to CAISSTSASSYNEQFF.

V usage is TRBV4-1 and J usage is TRBJ1-2; tentatively, D is TRBD1 (6 bases). This CDR3 is built from 17 residues. Germline CDR1 is MGHRA and CDR2 is YSYEKL. The V and J ends lost 0 bases and 2 bases respectively, with 16 bases between them. This chain's CDR3 is CASSQDPTWGGNYGYTF. The CDR3 DNA is TGCGCCAGCAGCCAAGACCCAACCTGGGGGGGCAACTATGGCTACACCTTC.

Remarks on this clone: The same CDR3 also results from other DNA sequences found in this sample. The V gene is TRBV2, the J gene TRBJ2-3; D is undetermined. The CDR3 has 11 amino acids. Germline V gene lookup returns CDR1 SNHLY and CDR2 FYNNEI. The V end lost 5 bases, the J end lost 6 bases, and 6 bases lay between the germline ends. The CDR3 region is CASSLGDTQYF. The CDR3, as DNA: TGTGCCAGCAGTCTGGGGGATACGCAGTATTTT. The variable domain in full, completed from reference TRBV2 and TRBJ2-3, reads EPEVTQTPSHQVTQMGQEVILRCVPISNHLYFYWYRQILGQKVEFLVSFYNNEISEKSEIFDDQFSVERPDGSNFTLKIRSTKLEDSAMYFCASSLGDTQYFGPGTRLTVL.

The V and J genes are TRBV28 and TRBJ2-7, with TRBD2 identical over 9 bases. From germline, CDR1 is MDHEN and CDR2 SYDVKM. The CDR3 sequence is 14 residues long. V dropped 8 bases and J dropped 0; count of bases not matched to a gene: 5. The CDR3, as DNA: TGTGCCAGCGGTAGCGGGGGCCGCTCCTACGAGCAGTACTTC. Protein sequence: CASGSGGRSYEQYF.

The chain combines TRBV15 with TRBJ2-4, with 8 nucleotides matching TRBD1. CDR3 length: 20 residues. Germline CDR1 and CDR2: LNHNV and YYDKDF (reference sequence). V trimming: 2 bases; J trimming: 9 bases; junction bases outside the gene matches: 24. CDR3 sequence: CATSRFRTGLFGRAAGIQYF. Here the CDR3 DNA reads TGTGCCACCAGCAGATTCAGGACAGGGTTGTTCGGCCGAGCCGCCGGCATTCAGTACTTC.